This TCR beta chain appears in the sequencing data of a study of shared clonotypes between healthy human individuals. From germline, CDR1 is LNHNV and CDR2 YYDKDF (reference sequence). The CDR3 contains 16 residues. With respect to this clone: The antigen is undetermined.

Some clones are missing from TCRdb's copy, which holds only in-frame ones; the method was immunoSEQ multiplex PCR. The sample consists of 2,500,000 or so clones, roughly 93% of them appearing once. Study-wide findings and caveats: Only blood samples were collected, and tissue repertoires likely differ.

The V gene is TRBV15, the J gene TRBJ2-5; 10 nucleotides agree with TRBD2. The last part of the DNA fits TRBJ2-7 better; the J call may be wrong. The sequencing input was naive CD4+ T cells from PBMCs. Documented subset: CD45RA+ positively selected. This clonotype was sampled from a man younger than 35 in good health. Some clones in this sample may be carry-over from other donors' samples. The CDR3 loop reads CATSSPSSGSFYEQYF. CDR3 in DNA: TGTGCCACCAGCAGTCCCTCTAGCGGGAGTTTCTACGAGCAGTACTTC.